The rows below give T cell receptor beta chains drawn from one sample of a study of blood T cell repertoires in COVID-19. Using immunoSEQ multiplex PCR, the repertoire was profiled, and TCRdb retains in-frame clones only, with some absent. The sample records about 220,000 clones, about 88% being singletons. The sequenced sample consisted of PBMCs or T cells enriched from blood (not recorded which). The receptors here all came from a woman aged 25 to 45 who had recovered from COVID-19. The CDR3 runs from the conserved cysteine through the conserved F or W. The D gene is left open where the match is weak. Expanded clones get a size class; other rows say once, few or many, or leave the size out.

clone size | J gene | CDR3 length | V gene | D gene | CDR3 DNA | CDR3 protein
. | TRBJ1-1 | 14 | TRBV7-2 | . | TGTGCCAGCAGCTTAGAGTGGAGAGGAACTGAAGCTTTCTTT | CASSLEWRGTEAFF
. | TRBJ2-1 | 17 | TRBV7-8 | TRBD1 | TGTGCCAGCAGCTTAGGGGTGGGTAGGGACAGCTACAATGAGCAGTTCTTC | CASSLGVGRDSYNEQFF
. | TRBJ1-2 | 15 | TRBV6-5 | . | TGTGCCAGCAGTAAAAAAACAGGATCGGACTATGGCTACACCTTC | CASSKKTGSDYGYTF
. | TRBJ1-1 | 15 | TRBV18 | . | TGTGCCAGCTCACCACCGAACCCCGAAGGGGCTGAAGCTTTCTTT | CASSPPNPEGAEAFF
few | TRBJ1-1 | 12 | TRBV7-9 | . | TGTGCCAGCAGCTTGGGGAGAACTGAAGCTTTCTTT | CASSLGRTEAFF
. | TRBJ2-5 | 13 | TRBV7-2 | . | TGTGCCAGCGGTTGGGGGCCCCAAGAGACCCAGTACTTC | CASGWGPQETQYF
. | TRBJ1-2 | 14 | TRBV7-2 | . | TGTGCCAGCAGCTTAGTAAGACAGAACTATGGCTACACCTTC | CASSLVRQNYGYTF
. | TRBJ1-1 | 12 | TRBV12-3/TRBV12-4 | TRBD1 | TGTGCCAGCAGCCGGGACAGGGGAAAAGCTTTCTTT | CASSRDRGKAFF
few | TRBJ1-1 | 14 | TRBV2 | TRBD1 | TGTGCCAGCAGGGACAGGGGGGCGGTTACTGAAGCTTTCTTT | CASRDRGAVTEAFF
. | TRBJ2-2 | 12 | TRBV25-1 | . | TGTGCCAGCAGTGACCTCGCCGGGGAGCTGTTTTTT | CASSDLAGELFF
once | TRBJ2-2 | 17 | TRBV7-2 | TRBD2 | TGTGCCAGCAGCCCCGGGACTAGCGGGACTCCCACCGGGGAGCTGTTTTTT | CASSPGTSGTPTGELFF
. | TRBJ2-5 | 16 | TRBV6-1 | TRBD2 | TGTGCCAGCAGTGAAGGGTGGCTAGCGGGGGGGGAGACCCAGTACTTC | CASSEGWLAGGETQYF
few | TRBJ1-6 | 15 | TRBV4-2 | . | TGTGCCAGCAGCCAACCCGACACCATAAATTCACCCCTCCACTTT | CASSQPDTINSPLHF
. | TRBJ2-1 | 13 | TRBV4-2 | . | TGTGCCAGCAGCCATTCTAATCGTAATGAGCAGTTCTTC | CASSHSNRNEQFF
. | TRBJ1-3 | 16 | TRBV9 | TRBD1 | TGTGCCAGCAGCGTAGCATCAATACAGGGGACGAACACCATATATTTT | CASSVASIQGTNTIYF
. | TRBJ1-1 | 14 | TRBV7-8 | . | TGTGCCAGCAGCTTAAACCAAGGGGGCACTGAAGCTTTCTTT | CASSLNQGGTEAFF
. | TRBJ2-3 | 15 | TRBV2 | TRBD1 | TGTGCCAGCAGTCGGTGGACAGGGGGCACAGATACGCAGTATTTT | CASSRWTGGTDTQYF
. | TRBJ1-1 | 16 | TRBV14 | . | TGTGCCAGCAGCCAAGCAAGAATCGACAGGAACACTGAAGCTTTCTTT | CASSQARIDRNTEAFF
once | TRBJ2-7 | 15 | TRBV7-2 | . | TGTGCCAGCAGCGATGACGGGACTTACCTCTACGAGCAGTACTTC | CASSDDGTYLYEQYF
. | TRBJ1-2 | 15 | TRBV3-1/TRBV3-2 | . | TGTGCCAGCAGCCAAGCTTTCCAGTGGAGCTATGGCTACACCTTC | CASSQAFQWSYGYTF
. | TRBJ2-6 | 19 | TRBV4-1 | TRBD1 | TGCGCCAGCAGCCTTAACGCCCAACAGGGGGTAGCTGGGGCCAACGTCCTGACTTTC | CASSLNAQQGVAGANVLTF
. | TRBJ1-1 | 19 | TRBV19 | . | TGTGCCAGTAGTGTTAAACGCGCCGGGACTACCCCCATGAACACTGAAGCTTTCTTT | CASSVKRAGTTPMNTEAFF
. | TRBJ2-7 | 14 | TRBV5-1 | TRBD1 | TGCGCCAGCACTTCCGGGACAGTCTCCTACGAGCAGTACTTC | CASTSGTVSYEQYF
. | TRBJ2-2 | 16 | TRBV4-1 | . | TGCGCCAGCAGCCAGGGACCGGGGAGGACCACCGGGGAGCTGTTTTTT | CASSQGPGRTTGELFF
. | TRBJ1-5 | 14 | TRBV6-5 | TRBD1 | TGTGCCAGCAGTATTCGACAGGGTGGACAGCCCCAGCATTTT | CASSIRQGGQPQHF
few | TRBJ2-1 | 16 | TRBV27 | TRBD2 | TGTGCCAGCAGTTTCACACGGGGGGTCCCATACAATGAGCAGTTCTTC | CASSFTRGVPYNEQFF
. | TRBJ2-3 | 16 | TRBV15 | . | TGTGCCACCAGCAGAGGGGGGCTCTCTCGCACAGATACGCAGTATTTT | CATSRGGLSRTDTQYF
. | TRBJ2-3 | 17 | TRBV4-1 | TRBD2 | TGCGCCAGCAGCCACCCTCGACTAGCGGGGTACACAGATACGCAGTATTTT | CASSHPRLAGYTDTQYF
. | TRBJ2-5 | 12 | TRBV7-2 | . | TGTGCCAGCAGCTTAATACTAGAGACCCAGTACTTC | CASSLILETQYF
. | TRBJ1-2 | 13 | TRBV18 | . | TGTGCCAGCTCACCACAGGGACTGGGTGGCTACACCTTC | CASSPQGLGGYTF
. | TRBJ1-2 | 17 | TRBV7-3 | . | TGTGCCAGCAGCTTAACGGGGTCGGGAGGGTTGAACTATGGCTACACCTTC | CASSLTGSGGLNYGYTF